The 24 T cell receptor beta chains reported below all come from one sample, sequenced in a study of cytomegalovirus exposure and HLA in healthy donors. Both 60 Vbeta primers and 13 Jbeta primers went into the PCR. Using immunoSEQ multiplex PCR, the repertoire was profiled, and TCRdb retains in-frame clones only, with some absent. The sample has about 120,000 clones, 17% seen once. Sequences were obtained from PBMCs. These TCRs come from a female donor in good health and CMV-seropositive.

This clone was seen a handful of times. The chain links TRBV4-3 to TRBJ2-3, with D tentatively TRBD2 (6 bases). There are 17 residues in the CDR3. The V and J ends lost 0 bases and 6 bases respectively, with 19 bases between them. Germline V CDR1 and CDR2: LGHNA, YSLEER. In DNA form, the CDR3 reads TGCGCCAGCAGCCAAGATGCCCCATTGACTAGTTACGATACGCAGTATTTT. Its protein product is CASSQDAPLTSYDTQYF.

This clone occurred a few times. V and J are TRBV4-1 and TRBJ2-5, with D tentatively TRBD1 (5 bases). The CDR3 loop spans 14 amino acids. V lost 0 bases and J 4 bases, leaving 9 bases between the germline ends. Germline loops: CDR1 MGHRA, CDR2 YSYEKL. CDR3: CASSQDPGRETQYF. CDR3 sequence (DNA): TGCGCCAGCAGCCAAGATCCAGGGCGAGAGACCCAGTACTTC.

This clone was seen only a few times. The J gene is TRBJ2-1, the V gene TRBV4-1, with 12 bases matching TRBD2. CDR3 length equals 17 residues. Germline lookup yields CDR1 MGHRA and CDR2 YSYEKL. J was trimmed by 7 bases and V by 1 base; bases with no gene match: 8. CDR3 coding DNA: TGCGCCAGCAGCCAAGCCCGACTAGCGGGAGAAGGGAATGAGCAGTTCTTC. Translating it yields CASSQARLAGEGNEQFF.

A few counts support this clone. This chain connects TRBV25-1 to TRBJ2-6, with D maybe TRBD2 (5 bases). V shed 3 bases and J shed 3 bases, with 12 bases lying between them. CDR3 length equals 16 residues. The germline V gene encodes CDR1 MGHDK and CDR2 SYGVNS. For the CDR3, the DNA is TGTGCCAGCAGTGAGCGCGGGTTGTTTGGGGCCAACGTCCTGACTTTC. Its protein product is CASSERGLFGANVLTF. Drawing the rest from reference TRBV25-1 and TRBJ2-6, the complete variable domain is EADIYQTPRYLVIGTGKKITLECSQTMGHDKMYWYQQDPGMELHLIHYSYGVNSTEKGDLSSESTVSRIRTEHFPLTLESARPSHTSQYLCASSERGLFGANVLTFGAGSRLTVL.

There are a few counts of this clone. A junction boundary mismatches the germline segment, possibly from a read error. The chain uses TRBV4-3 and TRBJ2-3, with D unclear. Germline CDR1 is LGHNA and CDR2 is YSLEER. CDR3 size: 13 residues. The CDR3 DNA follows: TGCGCCAGCAGCCAAGATTCGAGCCCTTGGAGACTTTTT. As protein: CASSQDSSPWRLF.

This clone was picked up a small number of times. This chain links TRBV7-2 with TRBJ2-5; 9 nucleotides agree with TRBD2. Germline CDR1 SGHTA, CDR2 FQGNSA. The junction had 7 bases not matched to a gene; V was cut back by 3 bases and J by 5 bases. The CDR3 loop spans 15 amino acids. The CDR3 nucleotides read TGTGCCAGCAGCTTCGGGACTAGCCTGACCGAGACCCAGTACTTC. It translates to CASSFGTSLTETQYF.

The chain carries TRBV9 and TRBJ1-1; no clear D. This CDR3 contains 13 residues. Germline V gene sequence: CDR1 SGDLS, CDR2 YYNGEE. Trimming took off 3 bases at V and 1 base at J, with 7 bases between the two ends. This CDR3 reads CASSATQNTEAFF. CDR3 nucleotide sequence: TGTGCCAGCAGCGCAACACAGAACACTGAAGCTTTCTTT.

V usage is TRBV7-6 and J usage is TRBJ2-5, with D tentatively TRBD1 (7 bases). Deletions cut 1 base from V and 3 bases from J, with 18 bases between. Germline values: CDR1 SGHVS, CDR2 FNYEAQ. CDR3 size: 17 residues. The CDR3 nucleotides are TGTGCCAGCAGCTTAGTCGGCCGGCAGGGGGGTGAAGAGACCCAGTACTTC. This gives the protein CASSLVGRQGGEETQYF. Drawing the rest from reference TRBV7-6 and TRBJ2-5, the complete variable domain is GAGVSQSPRYKVTKRGQDVALRCDPISGHVSLYWYRQALGQGPEFLTYFNYEAQQDKSGLPNDRFSAERPEGSISTLTIQRTEQRDSAMYRCASSLVGRQGGEETQYFGPGTRLLVL.

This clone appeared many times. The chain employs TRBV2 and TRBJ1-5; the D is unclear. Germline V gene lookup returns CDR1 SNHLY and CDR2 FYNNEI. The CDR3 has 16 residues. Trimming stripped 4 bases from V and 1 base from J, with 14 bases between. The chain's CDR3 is CASSGYLGESNQPQHF. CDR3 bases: TGTGCCAGCAGTGGCTACCTGGGCGAGAGCAATCAGCCCCAGCATTTT.

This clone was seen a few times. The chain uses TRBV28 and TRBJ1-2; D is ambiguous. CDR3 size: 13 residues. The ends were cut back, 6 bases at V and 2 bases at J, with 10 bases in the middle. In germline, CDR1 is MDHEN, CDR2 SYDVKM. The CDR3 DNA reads TGTGCCAGCAGCACCACGAGGAACTATGGCTACACCTTC. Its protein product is CASSTTRNYGYTF.

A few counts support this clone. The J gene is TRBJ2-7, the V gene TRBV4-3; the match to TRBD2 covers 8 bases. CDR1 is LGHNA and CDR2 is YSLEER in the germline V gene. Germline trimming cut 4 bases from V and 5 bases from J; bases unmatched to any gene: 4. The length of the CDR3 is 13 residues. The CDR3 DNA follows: TGCGCCAGCAGCCGAGAGCGGGGGAACGAGCAGTACTTC. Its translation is CASSRERGNEQYF.

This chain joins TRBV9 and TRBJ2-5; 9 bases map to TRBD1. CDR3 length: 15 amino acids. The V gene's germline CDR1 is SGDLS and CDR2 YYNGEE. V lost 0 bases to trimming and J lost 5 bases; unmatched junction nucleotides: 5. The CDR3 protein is CASSVVGQGRETQYF. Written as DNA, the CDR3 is TGTGCCAGCAGCGTAGTAGGACAGGGGAGGGAGACCCAGTACTTC.

The CDR3 DNA reads as TGTGCCATCAGTAGGGACATTAGCTCCTACAATGAGCAGTTCTTC. This translates into CAISRDISSYNEQFF. The rearrangement uses TRBV10-3 and TRBJ2-1; TRBD1 is a possible D gene (6 bases). Germline V gene sequence: CDR1 ENHRY, CDR2 SYGVKD. The V end was cut by 5 bases, the J end by 0 bases, with 11 bases between. The CDR3 has 15 amino acids.

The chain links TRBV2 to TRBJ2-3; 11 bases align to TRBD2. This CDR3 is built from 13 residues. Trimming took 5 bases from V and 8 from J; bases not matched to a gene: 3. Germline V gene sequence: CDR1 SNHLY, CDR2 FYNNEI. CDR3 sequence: CASSPLAGATQYF. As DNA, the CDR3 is TGTGCCAGCAGTCCACTAGCGGGGGCTACGCAGTATTTT.

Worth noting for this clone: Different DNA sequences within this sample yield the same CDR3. DNA of the CDR3: TGCGCCAGCAGCCAGCCGGGACAGGGGAATGAAAAACTGTTTTTT. Translation: CASSQPGQGNEKLFF. V and J are TRBV4-3 and TRBJ1-4, with 10 positions matching TRBD1. Germline-derived CDR1 and CDR2 are LGHNA and YSLEER. The CDR3 extends over 15 amino acids. Trimming at V came to 3 bases and at J to 5 bases, leaving 3 bases not matched to a gene.

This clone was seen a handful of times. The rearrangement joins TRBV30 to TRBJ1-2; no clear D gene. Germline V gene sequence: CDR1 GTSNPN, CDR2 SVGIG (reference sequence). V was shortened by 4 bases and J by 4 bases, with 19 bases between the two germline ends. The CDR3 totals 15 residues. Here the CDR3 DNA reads TGTGCCTGGAACTCGGGAGTCAGCTCCTCCTATGGCTACACCTTC. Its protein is CAWNSGVSSSYGYTF.

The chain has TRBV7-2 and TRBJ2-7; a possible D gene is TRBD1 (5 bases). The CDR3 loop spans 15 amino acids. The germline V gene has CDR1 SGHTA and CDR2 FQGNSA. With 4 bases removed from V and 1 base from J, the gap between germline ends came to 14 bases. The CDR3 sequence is CASSSDIHRSYEQYF. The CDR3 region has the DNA TGTGCCAGCAGCTCGGACATCCACAGATCCTACGAGCAGTACTTC. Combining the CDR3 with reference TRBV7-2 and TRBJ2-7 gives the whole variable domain GAGVSQSPSNKVTEKGKDVELRCDPISGHTALYWYRQSLGQGLEFLIYFQGNSAPDKSGLPSDRFSAERTGGSVSTLTIQRTQQEDSAVYLCASSSDIHRSYEQYFGPGTRLTVT.

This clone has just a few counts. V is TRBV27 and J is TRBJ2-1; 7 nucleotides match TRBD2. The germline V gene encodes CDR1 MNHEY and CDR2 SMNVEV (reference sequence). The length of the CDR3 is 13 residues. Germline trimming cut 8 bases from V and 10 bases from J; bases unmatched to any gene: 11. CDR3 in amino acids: CASSTSSGGEQFF. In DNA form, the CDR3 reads TGTGCCAGCTCGACTAGCAGTGGGGGAGAGCAGTTCTTC.

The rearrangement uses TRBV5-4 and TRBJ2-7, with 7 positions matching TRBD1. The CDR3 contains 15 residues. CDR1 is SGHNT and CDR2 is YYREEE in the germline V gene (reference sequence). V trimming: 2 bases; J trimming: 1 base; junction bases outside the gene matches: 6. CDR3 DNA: TGTGCCAGCAGCTTCAGAGGACAGGTATCCTACGAGCAGTACTTC. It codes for CASSFRGQVSYEQYF. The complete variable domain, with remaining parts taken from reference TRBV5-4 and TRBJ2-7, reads ETGVTQSPTHLIKTRGQQVTLRCSSQSGHNTVSWYQQALGQGPQFIFQYYREEENGRGNFPPRFSGLQFPNYSSELNVNALELDDSALYLCASSFRGQVSYEQYFGPGTRLTVT.

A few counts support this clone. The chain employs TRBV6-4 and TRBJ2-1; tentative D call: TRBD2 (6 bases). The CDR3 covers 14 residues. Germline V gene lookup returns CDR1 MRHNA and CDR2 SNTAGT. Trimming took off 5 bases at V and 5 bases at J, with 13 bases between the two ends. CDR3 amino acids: CASSSNPGDNEQFF. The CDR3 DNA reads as TGTGCCAGCAGTTCTAATCCGGGAGACAATGAGCAGTTCTTC.

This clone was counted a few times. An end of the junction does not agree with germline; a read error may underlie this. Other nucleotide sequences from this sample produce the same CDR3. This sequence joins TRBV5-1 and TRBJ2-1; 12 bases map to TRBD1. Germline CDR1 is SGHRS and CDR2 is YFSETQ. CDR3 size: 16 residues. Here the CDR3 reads CASSLAGQGAGNEQFF. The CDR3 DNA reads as TGCGCTAGCAGCTTGGCGGGACAGGGGGCTGGCAATGAGCAGTTCTTC.

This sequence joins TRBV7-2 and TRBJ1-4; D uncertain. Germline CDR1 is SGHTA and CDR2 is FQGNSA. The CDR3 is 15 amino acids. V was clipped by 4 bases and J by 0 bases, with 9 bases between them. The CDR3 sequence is CASSSLPATNEKLFF. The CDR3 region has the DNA TGTGCCAGCAGCTCCCTACCTGCAACTAATGAAAAACTGTTTTTT. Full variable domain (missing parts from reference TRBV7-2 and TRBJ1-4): GAGVSQSPSNKVTEKGKDVELRCDPISGHTALYWYRQSLGQGLEFLIYFQGNSAPDKSGLPSDRFSAERTGGSVSTLTIQRTQQEDSAVYLCASSSLPATNEKLFFGSGTQLSVL.

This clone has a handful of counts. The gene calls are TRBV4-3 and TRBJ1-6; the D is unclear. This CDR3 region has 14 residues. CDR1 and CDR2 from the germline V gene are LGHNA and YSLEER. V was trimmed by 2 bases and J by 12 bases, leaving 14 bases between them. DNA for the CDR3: TGCGCCAGCAGCCAACGTGCCTTACCCGGACCCCTCCACTTT. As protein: CASSQRALPGPLHF.

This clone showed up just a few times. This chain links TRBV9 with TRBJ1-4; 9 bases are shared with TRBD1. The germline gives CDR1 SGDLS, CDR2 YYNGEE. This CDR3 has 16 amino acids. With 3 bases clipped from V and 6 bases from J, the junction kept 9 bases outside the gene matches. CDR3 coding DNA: TGTGCCAGCAGCGCTAGAACAGGGGGCGCGTATGAAAAACTGTTTTTT. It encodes CASSARTGGAYEKLFF.